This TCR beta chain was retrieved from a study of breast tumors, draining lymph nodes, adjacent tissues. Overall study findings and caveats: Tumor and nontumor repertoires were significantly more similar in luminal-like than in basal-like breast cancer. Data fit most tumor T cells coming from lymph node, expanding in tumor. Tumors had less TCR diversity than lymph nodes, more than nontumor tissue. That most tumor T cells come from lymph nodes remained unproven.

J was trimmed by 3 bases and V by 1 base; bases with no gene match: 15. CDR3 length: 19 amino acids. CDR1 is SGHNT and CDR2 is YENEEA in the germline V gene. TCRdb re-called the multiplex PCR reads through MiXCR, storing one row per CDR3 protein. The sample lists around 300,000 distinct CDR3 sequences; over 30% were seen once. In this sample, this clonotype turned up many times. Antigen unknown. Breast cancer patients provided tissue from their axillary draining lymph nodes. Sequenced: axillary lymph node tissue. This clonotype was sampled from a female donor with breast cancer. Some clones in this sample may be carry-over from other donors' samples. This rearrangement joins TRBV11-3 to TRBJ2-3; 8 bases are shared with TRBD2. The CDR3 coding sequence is TGTGCCAGCAGCTTAGCCCACTCTCGAGCGGGAGTCGGGACAGATACGCAGTATTTT. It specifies CASSLAHSRAGVGTDTQYF.